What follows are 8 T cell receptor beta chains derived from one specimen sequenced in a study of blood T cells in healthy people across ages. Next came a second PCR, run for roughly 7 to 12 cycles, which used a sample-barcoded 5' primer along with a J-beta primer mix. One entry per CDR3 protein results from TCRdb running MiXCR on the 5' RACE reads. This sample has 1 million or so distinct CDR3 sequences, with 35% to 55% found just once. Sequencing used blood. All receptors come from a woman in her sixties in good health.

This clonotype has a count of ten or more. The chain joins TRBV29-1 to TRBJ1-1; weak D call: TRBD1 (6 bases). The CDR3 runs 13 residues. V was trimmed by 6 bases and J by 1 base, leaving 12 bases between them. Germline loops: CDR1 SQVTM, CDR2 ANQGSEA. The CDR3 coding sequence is TGCAGCGTCCAGGACAGAAAGAACACTGAAGCTTTCTTT. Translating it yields CSVQDRKNTEAFF.

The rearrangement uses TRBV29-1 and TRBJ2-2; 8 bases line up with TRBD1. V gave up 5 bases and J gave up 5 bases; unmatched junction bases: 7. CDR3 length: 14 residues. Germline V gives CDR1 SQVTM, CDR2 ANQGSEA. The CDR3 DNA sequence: TGCAGCGTTCAGACAGGGGTTCGTACCGGGGAGCTGTTTTTT. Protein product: CSVQTGVRTGELFF.

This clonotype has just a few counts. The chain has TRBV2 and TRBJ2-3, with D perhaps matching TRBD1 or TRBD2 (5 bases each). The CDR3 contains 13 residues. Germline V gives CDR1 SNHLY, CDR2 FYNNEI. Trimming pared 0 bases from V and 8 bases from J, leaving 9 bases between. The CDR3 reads CASSEANGGTQYF. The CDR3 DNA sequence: TGTGCCAGCAGTGAAGCGAATGGGGGTACGCAGTATTTT.

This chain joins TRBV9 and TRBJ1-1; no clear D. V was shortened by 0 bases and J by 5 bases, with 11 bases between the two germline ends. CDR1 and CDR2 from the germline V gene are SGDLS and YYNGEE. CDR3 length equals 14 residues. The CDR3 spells CASSVAGIETEAFF. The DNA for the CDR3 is TGTGCCAGCAGCGTAGCGGGGATCGAAACTGAAGCTTTCTTT. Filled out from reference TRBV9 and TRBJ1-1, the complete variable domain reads DSGVTQTPKHLITATGQRVTLRCSPRSGDLSVYWYQQSLDQGLQFLIQYYNGEERAKGNILERFSAQQFPDLHSELNLSSLELGDSALYFCASSVAGIETEAFFGQGTRLTVV.

The CDR3 DNA reads as TGCGCCAGCAGCACCAGACAGGGGGCTGAGGAGCAGTACTTC. Amino acid sequence: CASSTRQGAEEQYF. The J gene is TRBJ2-5, the V gene TRBV5-1; 10 bases map to TRBD1. The J segment lost 11 bases and the V segment lost 4 bases, leaving 11 bases of the junction unmatched. CDR1 is SGHRS and CDR2 is YFSETQ in the germline V gene. The CDR3 sequence is 14 residues long.

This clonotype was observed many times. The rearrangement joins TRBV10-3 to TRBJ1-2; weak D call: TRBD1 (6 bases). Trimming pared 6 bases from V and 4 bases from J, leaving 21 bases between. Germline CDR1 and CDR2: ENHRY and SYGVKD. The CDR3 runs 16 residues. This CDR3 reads CAIRGNPGGAFYGYTF. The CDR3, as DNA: TGTGCCATCAGGGGCAACCCGGGGGGCGCTTTCTATGGCTACACCTTC.

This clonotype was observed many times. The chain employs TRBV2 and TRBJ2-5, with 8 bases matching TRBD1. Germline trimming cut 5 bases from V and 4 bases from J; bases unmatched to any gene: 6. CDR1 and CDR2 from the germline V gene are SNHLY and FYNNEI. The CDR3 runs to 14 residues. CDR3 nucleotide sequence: TGTGCCAGCAGTCCTCAGGGGGCGGGAGAGACCCAGTACTTC. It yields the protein CASSPQGAGETQYF.

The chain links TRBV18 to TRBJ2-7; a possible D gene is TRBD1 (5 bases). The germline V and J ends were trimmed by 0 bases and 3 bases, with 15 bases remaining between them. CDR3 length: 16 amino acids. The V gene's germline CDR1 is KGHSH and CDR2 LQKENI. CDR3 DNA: TGTGCCAGCTCACCACCGTCTAACAGGTGGTACTACGAGCAGTACTTC. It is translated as CASSPPSNRWYYEQYF.